This T cell receptor beta chain was obtained from a study of metastatic and nonmetastatic thyroid tumors. Overall study: Samples came from malignant and benign thyroid patients, and repertoires were compared across blood and tumor or nodule tissue. Overall study findings and caveats: Significantly greater TCR beta diversity was reportedly found in malignant thyroid tumors than in benign nodules (in blood and tumor).

Authors' analysis steps: For papillary thyroid cancer, a distant-metastasis classifier was constructed from CDR3 differences observed across clinicopathological groups. MiXCR reprocessed the PCR reads for TCRdb. It is TCRdb's table, rather than the study itself, that gives the V and J calls and clone size. This sample has roughly 27,000 clones, with roughly 13% found just once. This clone was counted only a few times. Its antigen is unknown. The junction shows a germline mismatch at one end, possibly a read error. Before thyroid surgery, none of the patients had received any treatment. The receptor was derived from a female donor with papillary thyroid cancer or a benign thyroid nodule (not recorded which). Some clones in this sample may be carry-over from other donors' samples. The sequencing sample was made of blood.

CDR3 sequence (DNA): TGTGCCAGCCGGGGAGGGGATGGCACCGGTGAGCTGTTTTTT. Translated, it gives CASRGGDGTGELFF. The rearrangement uses TRBV6-4 and TRBJ2-2; TRBD2 matches 7 bases. Germline values: CDR1 MRHNA, CDR2 SNTAGT. This CDR3 has 14 residues.